This T cell receptor beta chain comes out of a study of blood T cells in healthy people across ages. The CDR3 runs to 15 residues. Trimming took 3 bases from V and 5 from J, leaving 17 bases between them. Germline CDR1 and CDR2: DFQATT and SNEGSKA (reference sequence). Peripheral blood, about 10 milliliters per donor, was collected. The second PCR ran about 6 to 11 cycles with a sample-barcoded 5' primer and J-beta primers. With 12 random nucleotides, a template-switch adaptor tagged each individual cDNA molecule. CDR3-containing paired-end reads numbered at least 2.5 million in each sample. TCRdb called the 5' RACE reads again in MiXCR, with one record for every CDR3 protein. The table has roughly 730,000 distinct CDR3 sequences, 56% seen once. Concerning this clonotype itself: Antigen: not known.

Regarding the study as a whole: Both naive CD4+ cell counts and diversity were greater in long-lived donors than in aged donors.

The source material was blood. This TCR derives from a man aged 35-49 years in good health. The chain links TRBV20-1 to TRBJ2-1; D call uncertain. The CDR3 coding sequence is TGCAGTGCTAGCTCCTTTACCAGTTCCCACAATGAGCAGTTCTTC. Protein: CSASSFTSSHNEQFF.